This record covers a single T cell receptor (beta chain). In the study's own analysis: Nucleated cell number was recorded as an estimate derived from reference gene primer amplification. Profiling relied on immunoSEQ multiplex PCR, and the TCRdb table lists in-frame clones only, not all of them. That table supplies the V and J calls and clone size; D and trimming were determined from the DNA. The data show about 180,000 clones, about 87% seen once. The data were obtained in a study of blood T cell repertoires in COVID-19. The CDR3 totals 15 residues. Trimming cost V 6 bases and J 0 bases; bases outside gene matches: 4. The germline CDR1 and CDR2 sequences are ENHRY and SYGVKD.

Material for sequencing was peripheral blood. This chain uses TRBV10-3 with TRBJ2-3; 9 positions match TRBD1. This clonotype was obtained from a man between 35 and 55 years old with active or convalescent COVID-19. Here the CDR3 DNA reads TGTGCCATCAGCGGACAGGGGACGAGCACAGATACGCAGTATTTT. It codes for CAISGQGTSTDTQYF.